This T cell receptor beta chain was sequenced in a study of cytomegalovirus exposure and HLA in healthy donors. Comment on this clone: Antigen: not known.

General study results and limits: With DRB1 most and HLA-C fewest, TCR association rates differed between HLA loci in a later analysis.

The PCR employed 60 Vbeta primers together with 13 Jbeta primers. Sequencing was performed with immunoSEQ multiplex PCR; in TCRdb, only in-frame clones are kept and a portion is missing. The top ten clones hold 2.2% of a sample with under 200,000 clones, 70% to 80% of them seen once. Trimming removed 2 bases at V and 5 bases at J, with 13 bases between. The CDR3 extends over 14 amino acids. In germline, CDR1 is SGDLS, CDR2 YYNGEE. The sequence derives from a man in his fifties in good health and CMV-seropositive. The chain has TRBV9 and TRBJ2-5; D might be TRBD2 (7 bases). Sequencing was done on a sample of PBMCs. CDR3 DNA sequence: TGTGCCAGCAGCGTCTCCGGGGGGCGGGAGACCCAGTACTTC. This codes for CASSVSGGRETQYF.